These T cell receptor beta chains were read from a single sample in a study of beta chain features in type 1 diabetes. TCRdb keeps only in-frame clones here, not all; method: immunoSEQ multiplex PCR. The sample lists some 63,000 clones; around 49% were seen once. The sequenced sample consisted of central memory CD4+ T cells from blood. The origin of the receptors is a young man with type 1 diabetes. Each CDR3 is given with its conserved first and last residue. D genes are given only for firm matches. Rows give clone size only sometimes, using once, few, many, or a class for an expanded clone.

TRBV4-1,once,TRBJ1-2,-,CASSPFGGGSYGYTF,TGCGCCAGCAGCCCATTCGGGGGGGGGAGCTATGGCTACACCTTC
TRBV5-1,-,TRBJ1-4,-,CASSYGRAANEKLFF,TGCGCCAGCAGCTATGGGAGGGCAGCTAATGAAAAACTGTTTTTT
TRBV5-1,-,TRBJ1-3,-,CASSLEAPGLGVGNTIYF,TGCGCCAGCAGTTTAGAGGCTCCGGGCCTCGGGGTTGGAAACACCATATATTTT
TRBV12-5,-,TRBJ2-3,TRBD1,CASGSWDRATDTQYF,TGTGCTAGTGGTTCCTGGGACAGGGCCACAGATACGCAGTATTTT
TRBV6-6,-,TRBJ2-3,-,CASTGHTDTQYF,TGTGCCAGCACTGGCCACACAGATACGCAGTATTTT
TRBV5-4,few,TRBJ2-3,-,CAGSDRVTDTQYF,TGTGCCGGATCGGACAGAGTCACAGATACGCAGTATTTT
TRBV18,-,TRBJ1-1,TRBD1,CASSPLGPATGAAMRNTEAFF,TGTGCCAGCTCACCACTAGGTCCCGCGACAGGGGCGGCAATGCGGAACACTGAAGCTTTCTTT
TRBV9,-,TRBJ2-5,TRBD2,CASSGYGGFEETQYF,TGTGCCAGCAGCGGGTACGGGGGGTTCGAGGAGACCCAGTACTTC
TRBV2,-,TRBJ2-1,-,CASSESTTHNEQFF,TGTGCCAGCAGTGAATCGACTACCCACAATGAGCAGTTCTTC
TRBV5-1,few,TRBJ2-2,-,CASSPGYTWTGELFF,TGCGCCAGCAGCCCAGGCTATACATGGACCGGGGAGCTGTTTTTT
TRBV18,-,TRBJ2-7,TRBD1,CASSSAGQGSYEQYF,TGTGCCAGCTCAAGTGCGGGACAGGGGTCCTACGAGCAGTACTTC
TRBV5-4,-,TRBJ2-7,TRBD2,CASSRTGTSGAEQYF,TGTGCCAGCAGCCGAACTGGGACTAGCGGAGCCGAGCAGTACTTC
TRBV19,-,TRBJ1-2,-,CASSIGTVNYGYTF,TGTGCCAGTAGTATAGGAACTGTTAACTATGGCTACACCTTC
TRBV9,-,TRBJ2-3,-,CASSVEDWVTDTQYF,TGTGCCAGCAGCGTAGAGGACTGGGTCACAGATACGCAGTATTTT
TRBV25-1,-,TRBJ2-2,-,CASSSLGRTGELFF,TGTGCCAGCAGTTCGCTGGGGAGGACCGGGGAGCTGTTTTTT
TRBV9,few,TRBJ1-3,-,CASSVDRGNTIYF,TGTGCCAGCAGCGTAGACAGAGGAAACACCATATATTTT
TRBV15,-,TRBJ2-7,-,CATSPRTEGYEQYF,TGTGCCACCAGCCCTCGGACAGAAGGGTACGAGCAGTACTTC
TRBV19,few,TRBJ2-1,-,CATSTSSYNEQFF,TGTGCCACCTCCACGAGCTCCTACAATGAGCAGTTCTTC
TRBV19,-,TRBJ2-3,-,CASSLGLADTQYF,TGTGCCAGTAGCCTGGGCCTGGCAGATACGCAGTATTTT
TRBV5-6,-,TRBJ2-6,TRBD2,CASSLFGGDSSGANVLTF,TGTGCCAGCAGCTTGTTTGGGGGGGATTCCTCTGGGGCCAACGTCCTGACTTTC
TRBV11-3,few,TRBJ2-5,TRBD2,CASSSPPAREKGETQYF,TGTGCCAGCAGCTCACCCCCAGCGCGGGAGAAGGGAGAGACCCAGTACTTC
TRBV10-3,-,TRBJ2-1,-,CAISESRAEGYNEQFF,TGTGCCATCAGTGAGTCAAGAGCGGAGGGCTACAATGAGCAGTTCTTC